Shown below are 15 T cell receptor beta chains from a single sample sequenced in a study of low-dose radiotherapy and immunotherapy resistance in tumors. Alpha- and beta-chain coverage of first-strand cDNA came from TRAV- and TRBV-specific primers. It was with a constant-region primer and a V-primer adapter that TCRs were amplified over approximately 20 PCR cycles. TCRdb re-analysed the reads in MiXCR, keeping a single row per CDR3 protein. This sample has roughly 95,000 distinct CDR3 sequences, with 20% to 25% found just once. As to time point: after trial treatment. The treatment denotes: LDRT plus nivolumab, ipilimumab, low-dose cyclophosphamide and aspirin (RACIN trial). This specimen consisted of PBMCs, obtained after low-dose radiotherapy plus immunotherapy. The receptors stem from a female donor with ovarian cancer.

This clonotype was detected only a few times. V and J are TRBV19 and TRBJ2-4; TRBD1 aligns across 8 bases. Trimming at V came to 8 bases and at J to 7 bases, leaving 10 bases not matched to a gene. The CDR3 consists of 14 residues. CDR1 LNHDA and CDR2 SQIVND come from the germline V gene (reference sequence). CDR3 bases: TGTGCCAGTGGGTCCCAGGGGGCACAGAACATTCAGTACTTC. Amino acids: CASGSQGAQNIQYF.

This clonotype is medium-sized (0.01 to 0.1%) by share. The rearrangement uses TRBV5-1 and TRBJ1-5; maybe TRBD1 (5 bases). Trimming shortened V by 2 bases and J by 5 bases, and 14 bases separated the two germline ends. The CDR3 spans 15 residues. Germline V gene lookup returns CDR1 SGHRS and CDR2 YFSETQ. CDR3 protein: CASSLRGDGDQPQHF. The DNA for the CDR3 is TGCGCCAGCAGCTTAAGAGGGGACGGGGATCAGCCCCAGCATTTT.

This rearrangement joins TRBV28 to TRBJ2-5, with 10 bases identical to TRBD2. The junction had 10 bases not matched to a gene; V was cut back by 2 bases and J by 4 bases. This CDR3 has 17 amino acids. CDR1 and CDR2 (germline): MDHEN, SYDVKM. In nucleotides, the CDR3 is TGTGCCAGCAGTTTACCGAGCGGGGGGGCGTTCGGAGAGACCCAGTACTTC. It translates to CASSLPSGGAFGETQYF.

This clonotype has at least ten counts. This sequence joins TRBV1 and TRBJ2-7; no DNA check was done on the table's D call, TRBD2. TRBV1 represents a pseudogene. This CDR3 contains 14 residues. CDR3 residues: CASSQERETYEQYF. The CDR3 nucleotides are TGCGCCAGCAGCCAAGAGCGGGAGACCTACGAGCAGTACTTC.

This sequence joins TRBV11-2 and TRBJ2-1; D remains unclear. The V gene's germline CDR1 is SGHAT and CDR2 FQNNGV. CDR3 length: 11 amino acids. Trimming pared 4 bases from V and 7 bases from J, leaving 5 bases between. The CDR3 DNA reads as TGTGCCAGCAGCTCCGCAAATGAGCAGTTCTTC. The encoded protein is CASSSANEQFF. Filled out from reference TRBV11-2 and TRBJ2-1, the complete variable domain reads EAGVAQSPRYKIIEKRQSVAFWCNPISGHATLYWYQQILGQGPKLLIQFQNNGVVDDSQLPKDRFSAERLKGVDSTLKIQPAKLEDSAVYLCASSSANEQFFGPGTRLTVL.

This clonotype occurred many times. V and J are TRBV7-8 and TRBJ1-4; 12 bases are shared with TRBD1. The V gene's germline CDR1 is SGHVS and CDR2 FQNEAQ. V shed 5 bases, J shed 4 bases, and the junction held 11 bases outside the gene matches. There are 18 residues in the CDR3. CDR3 sequence: CASSPIPGQGAVNEKLFF. The CDR3 DNA reads as TGTGCCAGCAGCCCAATCCCGGGACAGGGGGCGGTTAATGAAAAACTGTTTTTT.

This clonotype was recorded many times. The V call is TRBV3-1, the J call TRBJ1-1; D might be TRBD1 (6 bases). This CDR3 contains 15 residues. V was pared by 5 bases and J by 1 base, with 14 bases between. Germline-derived CDR1 and CDR2 are LGHDT and YNNKEL (reference sequence). In nucleotides, the CDR3 is TGTGCCAGCAGCACAGTACAGGGCGGGAACACTGAAGCTTTCTTT. This encodes CASSTVQGGNTEAFF.

Note on this clonotype: A much larger clone is a single base away; this may be a read error. The gene calls are TRBV7-2 and TRBJ2-7, with 10 bases lining up with TRBD2. The CDR3 contains 13 residues. Germline V gene lookup returns CDR1 SGHTA and CDR2 FQGNSA. In DNA form, the CDR3 reads TGTGTCAGCAGCGGGGGGGGACCTTACGAGCAGTACTTC. This sequence encodes CVSSGGGPYEQYF. The variable domain in full, completed from reference TRBV7-2 and TRBJ2-7, reads GAGVSQSPSNKVTEKGKDVELRCDPISGHTALYWYRQSLGQGLEFLIYFQGNSAPDKSGLPSDRFSAERTGGSVSTLTIQRTQQEDSAVYLCVSSGGGPYEQYFGPGTRLTVT.

The sample holds many counts of this clonotype. This sequence joins TRBV11-1 and TRBJ1-3; D not certain. Germline-derived CDR1 and CDR2 are SGHAT and FQDESV (reference sequence). Trimming cost V 4 bases and J 0 bases, with 10 bases left between them. The CDR3 is made up of 15 amino acids. The chain's CDR3 is CASSSDRRSGNTIYF. CDR3 DNA sequence: TGTGCCAGCAGCTCGGACCGCCGCTCTGGAAACACCATATATTTT.

This chain links TRBV28 with TRBJ2-7, with D maybe TRBD2 (6 bases). Trimming stripped 5 bases from V and 4 bases from J, with 18 bases between. Germline V gives CDR1 MDHEN, CDR2 SYDVKM. This CDR3 comprises 15 residues. The CDR3 nucleotides are TGTGCCAGCAGTCTGTCAGGGCGGGGACCGTACGAGCAGTACTTC. It encodes CASSLSGRGPYEQYF.

The CDR3 protein is CASSEARTGDPEAFF. The CDR3 DNA is TGTGCCAGCAGTGAAGCGCGGACAGGGGACCCTGAAGCTTTCTTT. The chain couples TRBV6-1 to TRBJ1-1; the match to TRBD1 covers 9 bases. After removal of 0 bases from V and 6 bases from J, the junction contained 5 bases not matched to a gene. The CDR3 runs to 15 residues. Germline lookup yields CDR1 MNHNS and CDR2 SASEGT.

A note on this clonotype: This likely traces to a read error, being one base from a far larger clone. The rearrangement links TRBV5-8 to TRBJ2-5; D is perhaps TRBD1 (6 bases). CDR3 length equals 13 residues. CDR1 and CDR2 from the germline V gene are SGHTS and YDEGEE. The CDR3 protein is CANSPGQQETQYF. The CDR3 coding sequence is TGTGCCAACAGCCCCGGACAGCAAGAGACCCAGTACTTC. Drawing the rest from reference TRBV5-8 and TRBJ2-5, the complete variable domain is EAGVTQSPTHLIKTRGQQATLRCSPISGHTSVYWYQQALGLGLQFLLWYDEGEERNRGNFPPRFSGRQFPNYSSELNVNALELEDSALYLCANSPGQQETQYFGPGTRLLVL.

The table lists this clonotype with many counts. The chain employs TRBV10-3 and TRBJ1-5, with D perhaps matching TRBD1 (6 bases). The germline V gene has CDR1 ENHRY and CDR2 SYGVKD. This CDR3 has 14 amino acids. With 5 bases removed from V and 5 bases from J, the gap between germline ends came to 13 bases. DNA for the CDR3: TGTGCCATCAGTCCTGGGGGGGGCTATCAGCCCCAGCATTTT. This translates into CAISPGGGYQPQHF.

The table lists this clonotype with many counts. The chain links TRBV5-4 to TRBJ2-1; D remains ambiguous. Germline loops: CDR1 SGHNT, CDR2 YYREEE (reference sequence). V dropped 1 base and J dropped 6 bases, with 11 bases sitting between them. This CDR3 contains 14 residues. CDR3 nucleotide sequence: TGTGCCAGCAGCTTGATAGGGTCTTCCAATGAGCAGTTCTTC. Encoded protein: CASSLIGSSNEQFF.

In this sample, this clonotype turned up many times. The chain uses TRBV30 and TRBJ2-1, with 12 nucleotides matching TRBD2. V shed 3 bases, J shed 6 bases, and the junction held 12 bases outside the gene matches. This CDR3 is 17 amino acids long. The germline V gene encodes CDR1 GTSNPN and CDR2 SVGIG (reference sequence). The CDR3 DNA sequence: TGTGCCTGGAGCGCTAGCGGGAGGGCCAGGTTGGGCAATGAGCAGTTCTTC. Protein product: CAWSASGRARLGNEQFF.